This TCR beta chain appears in the sequencing data of a study of OX40 agonist ivuxolimab in advanced cancers. Findings of the study overall: In the 0.1 to 3.0 mg/kg range, CD4+ and CD8+ blood T cells had expanded clonally by week 6. What antigens the expanded peripheral T cells recognized was never established.

With autoimmune disease history or systemic immunosuppression, patients were excluded. To note about this clone: Its antigen is still unknown.

Germline CDR1 SGHDT, CDR2 YYEEEE. The CDR3 is made up of 15 amino acids. The trim removed 3 bases at V and 5 bases at J, leaving 5 bases unmatched. This table comes from immunoSEQ multiplex PCR, and its TCRdb copy is limited to in-frame clones, with some not included. The sample carries 75,000 to 95,000 clones, 70% to 90% recorded once. The sequence came from an adult with an advanced solid tumor such as melanoma, head and neck, liver or kidney cancer. The specimen was CD4+ or CD8+ T cells sorted from blood, collected in a trial of the OX40 agonist ivuxolimab. The chain is built from TRBV5-6 and TRBJ2-2; 9 bases match TRBD1. In DNA form, the CDR3 reads TGTGCCAGCAGCTGGGGACAGGGTGGGACCGGGGAGCTGTTTTTT. As protein: CASSWGQGGTGELFF.